The clone carrying this T cell receptor (beta chain) turned up a few times. The CDR3 is 11 amino acids. CDR1 and CDR2 from the germline V gene are SQVTM and ANQGSEA. V was cut by 2 bases and J by 4 bases, with 3 bases left in between. The source of the sample is a study of technical replicates of blood from several donors. TCRdb keeps only in-frame clones here, not all; method: immunoSEQ multiplex PCR. The data show about 81,000 clones, with roughly 77% seen just once and around 4% held by the top ten. Sample: PBMCs. The receptor's source is a human donor in good health. Some clones in this sample may be carry-over from other donors' samples. The rearrangement links TRBV29-1 to TRBJ2-1, with D hard to call. The CDR3 DNA reads TGCAGCGTTGAAACATACAATGAGCAGTTCTTC. The encoded protein is CSVETYNEQFF.